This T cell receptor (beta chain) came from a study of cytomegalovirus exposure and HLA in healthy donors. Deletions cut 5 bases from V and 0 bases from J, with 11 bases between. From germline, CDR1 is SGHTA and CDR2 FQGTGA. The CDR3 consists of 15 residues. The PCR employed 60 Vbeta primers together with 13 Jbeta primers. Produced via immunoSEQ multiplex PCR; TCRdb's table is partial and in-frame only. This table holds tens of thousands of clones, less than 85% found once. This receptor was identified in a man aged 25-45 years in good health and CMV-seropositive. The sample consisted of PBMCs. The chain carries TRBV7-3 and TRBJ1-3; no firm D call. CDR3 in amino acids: CASSLGRGSGNTIYF. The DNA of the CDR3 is TGTGCCAGCAGCCTTGGACGGGGCTCTGGAAACACCATATATTTT.